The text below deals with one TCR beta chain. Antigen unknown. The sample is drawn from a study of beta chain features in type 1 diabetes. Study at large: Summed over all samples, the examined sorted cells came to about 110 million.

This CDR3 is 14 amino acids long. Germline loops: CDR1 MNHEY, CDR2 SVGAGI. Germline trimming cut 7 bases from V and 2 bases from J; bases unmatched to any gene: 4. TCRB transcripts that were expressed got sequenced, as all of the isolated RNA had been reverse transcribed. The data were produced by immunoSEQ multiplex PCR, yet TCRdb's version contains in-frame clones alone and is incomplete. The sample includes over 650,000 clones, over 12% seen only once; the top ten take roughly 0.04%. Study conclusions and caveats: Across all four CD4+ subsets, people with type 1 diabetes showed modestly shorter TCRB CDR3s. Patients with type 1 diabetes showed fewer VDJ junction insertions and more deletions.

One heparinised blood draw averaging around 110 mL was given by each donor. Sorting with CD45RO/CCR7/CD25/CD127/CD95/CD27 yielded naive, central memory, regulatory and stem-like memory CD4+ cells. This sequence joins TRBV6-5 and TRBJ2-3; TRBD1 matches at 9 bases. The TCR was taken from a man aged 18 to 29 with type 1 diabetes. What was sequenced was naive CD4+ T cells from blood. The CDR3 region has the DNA TGTGCCAGCACTGGGACAGGGAACACAGATACGCAGTATTTT. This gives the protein CASTGTGNTDTQYF.